The sequence of this T cell receptor beta chain was determined in a study of blood T cell repertoires in COVID-19. As handled by the study authors: How many nucleated cells were present was estimated from reference gene primer amplification. TCRdb keeps only in-frame clones here, not all; method: immunoSEQ multiplex PCR. That table furnishes V, J and clone size, whereas the DNA furnished D and trimming. The sample gives approximately 90,000 clones, roughly 89% of which show up once; approximately 3.1% is in the top ten. CDR3 size: 15 residues. The V gene end was trimmed by 4 bases and the J gene end by 5 bases; junction bases not matched to a gene: 10. Germline V lookup: CDR1 MDHEN, CDR2 SYDVKM.

The rearrangement joins TRBV28 to TRBJ1-1, with 7 bases aligning to TRBD1. This receptor was obtained from a woman in her seventies with acute or convalescent COVID-19. The sequencing input was peripheral blood. The CDR3 coding sequence is TGTGCCAGCAGTTACCCCCCGACAGGGACTACTGAAGCTTTCTTT. It is translated as CASSYPPTGTTEAFF.